The 23 T cell receptor beta chains given below trace back to one sample, sequenced in a study of a mutant IDH1 vaccine in newly diagnosed glioma. Stated time point: week 35, safety follow-up. Doses consisted of 300 ug of mutant IDH1 20-mer peptide each, paired with topical imiquimod. The repertoire was sequenced with immunoSEQ multiplex PCR; TCRdb's copy has only in-frame clones and lacks some. The sample lists tens of thousands of clones; around 81% were seen once. The antigens for these receptors are not known. The sequenced sample was PBMCs, obtained from a glioma patient whose treatment included an IDH1 peptide vaccine. The receptors were gathered from a woman aged 40 to 50 with glioma. Some clones in this sample may be carry-over from other donors' samples.

This chain links TRBV1 with TRBJ1-4. TRBV1 is given as a pseudogene. This CDR3 has 18 residues. Written as DNA, the CDR3 is TGCACCAGCAGCCCCAAGTGGTATTACACTGCAACTAATGAAAAACTGTTTTTT. This sequence encodes CTSSPKWYYTATNEKLFF.

The chain uses TRBV19 and TRBJ1-5; a possible D gene is TRBD1 (5 bases). Germline loops: CDR1 LNHDA, CDR2 SQIVND (reference sequence). With 5 bases removed from V and 4 bases from J, the gap between germline ends came to 24 bases. The CDR3 loop spans 18 amino acids. CDR3 nucleotides: TGTGCCAGTAGTGTGCAGGGAGGAATCGGGTTGGGGAATCAGCCCCAGCATTTT. It encodes CASSVQGGIGLGNQPQHF.

CDR3 sequence (DNA): TGTGCCAGCAGCTCCGGGACAGGGGTCCCCGAGCAGTACTTC. Residues: CASSSGTGVPEQYF. This chain uses TRBV7-2 with TRBJ2-7, with 10 nucleotides matching TRBD1. V lost 4 bases, J lost 6 bases, and 6 bases stayed unmatched. Looked up from germline, CDR1 is SGHTA and CDR2 is FQGNSA. The CDR3 runs 14 residues.

V gene TRBV2 combines with J gene TRBJ2-3, with TRBD2 matching 9 bases. V was clipped by 4 bases and J by 3 bases; unmatched bases: 11. Germline V gene sequence: CDR1 SNHLY, CDR2 FYNNEI. This CDR3 contains 17 residues. CDR3 protein: CASSGGGSGGSTDTQYF. Here the CDR3 DNA reads TGTGCCAGCAGTGGGGGGGGTAGCGGGGGCTCGACAGATACGCAGTATTTT.

This chain connects TRBV4-1 to TRBJ2-7, with TRBD2 identical over 7 bases. The length of the CDR3 is 15 residues. Per germline, CDR1 MGHRA and CDR2 YSYEKL. J was trimmed by 0 bases and V by 1 base; bases with no gene match: 3. CDR3 residues: CASSQVGGGSYEQYF. The CDR3 coding sequence is TGCGCCAGCAGCCAAGTAGGCGGGGGCTCCTACGAGCAGTACTTC.

This rearrangement joins TRBV10-3 to TRBJ2-3, with a weak D call TRBD1 (5 bases). The CDR3 totals 14 residues. Trimming pared 3 bases from V and 0 bases from J, leaving 7 bases between. Germline V lookup: CDR1 ENHRY, CDR2 SYGVKD. The CDR3 DNA reads as TGTGCCATCAGTGATGGGGCTAGCACAGATACGCAGTATTTT. Encoded protein: CAISDGASTDTQYF.

The J gene is TRBJ2-3, the V gene TRBV6-6; possible D gene TRBD2, 5 bases. Germline-derived CDR1 and CDR2 are MNHNY and SVGAGI (reference sequence). The CDR3 spans 13 residues. The ends were cut back, 0 bases at V and 8 bases at J, with 9 bases in the middle. The CDR3 sequence: CASSYSTSGTQYF. The CDR3 bases are TGTGCCAGCAGTTACTCGACGAGCGGTACGCAGTATTTT.

This clone has only one observation. The chain employs TRBV6-1 and TRBJ2-2; no definite D call. The V end lost 7 bases, the J end lost 1 base, and 10 bases lay between the germline ends. Germline loops: CDR1 MNHNS, CDR2 SASEGT. CDR3 size: 14 residues. This CDR3 reads CASIRAKNTGELFF. In nucleotides, the CDR3 is TGTGCCAGCATCCGGGCTAAGAACACCGGGGAGCTGTTTTTT.

The rearrangement links TRBV7-2 to TRBJ2-2; a weak D match, TRBD2 (6 bases). The V and J ends lost 5 bases and 7 bases respectively, with 14 bases between them. CDR1 is SGHTA and CDR2 is FQGNSA in the germline V gene. The CDR3 has 14 residues. The CDR3 region is CASSPWRDGGELFF. The CDR3 DNA reads TGTGCCAGCAGCCCCTGGCGGGACGGCGGGGAGCTGTTTTTT.

The chain employs TRBV9 and TRBJ2-3; the D is unclear. V lost 3 bases, J lost 2 bases, and 16 bases lay in between. The germline V gene encodes CDR1 SGDLS and CDR2 YYNGEE. There are 16 residues in the CDR3. This chain's CDR3 is CASSADLSSHTDTQYF. The CDR3 coding sequence is TGTGCCAGCAGCGCCGATTTGAGCAGTCACACAGATACGCAGTATTTT.

V is TRBV2 and J is TRBJ2-7; 14 nucleotides match TRBD2. The CDR3 loop spans 15 amino acids. Germline V gene sequence: CDR1 SNHLY, CDR2 FYNNEI. V lost 4 bases, J lost 4 bases, and 3 bases stayed unmatched. The CDR3 sequence is CASSVTSGGGYEQYF. CDR3 DNA: TGTGCCAGCAGTGTGACTAGCGGGGGGGGGTACGAGCAGTACTTC.

The rearrangement uses TRBV6-6 and TRBJ2-7; maybe TRBD1 (6 bases). V was cut by 6 bases and J by 3 bases, with 12 bases left in between. The CDR3 has 13 amino acids. The germline V gene encodes CDR1 MNHNY and CDR2 SVGAGI (reference sequence). CDR3 nucleotide sequence: TGTGCCAGCAGGGCACAGGGTCGCTACGAGCAGTACTTC. Its translation: CASRAQGRYEQYF.

This clone was detected a few times. The gene calls are TRBV5-4 and TRBJ2-5; the D is unclear. With 1 base removed from V and 5 bases from J, the gap between germline ends came to 6 bases. Germline CDR1 is SGHNT and CDR2 is YYREEE (reference sequence). CDR3 length equals 12 residues. The CDR3 region has the DNA TGTGCCAGCAGCTTGAATCGGGAGACCCAGTACTTC. Translation: CASSLNRETQYF.

The V call is TRBV4-1, the J call TRBJ2-3; 10 nucleotides align to TRBD2. Per germline, CDR1 MGHRA and CDR2 YSYEKL. Trimming cost V 0 bases and J 2 bases; bases outside gene matches: 11. The CDR3 covers 19 residues. The CDR3 loop is CASSQEGPLAGGLTDTQYF. For the CDR3, the DNA is TGCGCCAGCAGCCAAGAGGGCCCCTTAGCGGGGGGTCTCACAGATACGCAGTATTTT.

V gene TRBV6-6 combines with J gene TRBJ2-5; no firm D call. Germline CDR1 reads MNHNY; CDR2 reads SVGAGI (reference sequence). V lost 8 bases to trimming and J lost 3 bases, with 10 bases between them. The CDR3 is 12 amino acids. In DNA form, the CDR3 reads TGTGCCAGCGGCGGAGATAAAGAGACCCAGTACTTC. Translating it yields CASGGDKETQYF.

This clone was seen once. The chain uses TRBV25-1 and TRBJ2-7; the D gene is possibly TRBD2 (5 bases). V dropped 6 bases and J dropped 3 bases, with 15 bases sitting between them. Germline V CDR1 and CDR2: MGHDK, SYGVNS. There are 14 residues in the CDR3. CDR3 loop: CASSAEGTLYEQYF. The DNA for the CDR3 is TGTGCCAGCAGCGCAGAGGGCACCCTCTACGAGCAGTACTTC.

V is TRBV6-5 and J is TRBJ2-2, with a possible D match to TRBD1 (7 bases). Trimming took 7 bases from V and 5 from J, leaving 17 bases between them. The CDR3 length is 15 residues. CDR1 and CDR2 (germline): MNHEY, SVGAGI. The CDR3 is CASNRGQGGTGELFF. CDR3 in DNA: TGTGCCAGCAATCGGGGGCAGGGGGGAACCGGGGAGCTGTTTTTT.

In this sample, this clone turned up once. The genes are TRBV9 and TRBJ2-1, with 11 bases that match TRBD1. The CDR3 is 15 residues long. Germline values: CDR1 SGDLS, CDR2 YYNGEE. The V gene end was trimmed by 4 bases and the J gene end by 10 bases; junction bases not matched to a gene: 10. CDR3 DNA sequence: TGTGCCAGCAGCATAGACGGGACAGGGGGGAAGGAGCAGTTCTTC. It is translated as CASSIDGTGGKEQFF. The complete variable domain, with remaining parts taken from reference TRBV9 and TRBJ2-1, reads DSGVTQTPKHLITATGQRVTLRCSPRSGDLSVYWYQQSLDQGLQFLIQYYNGEERAKGNILERFSAQQFPDLHSELNLSSLELGDSALYFCASSIDGTGGKEQFFGPGTRLTVL.

This sequence joins TRBV7-9 and TRBJ1-4; D is unclear. CDR1 SEHNR and CDR2 FQNEAQ come from the germline V gene (reference sequence). The CDR3 totals 14 residues. V was cut by 6 bases and J by 8 bases, with 16 bases left in between. The CDR3: CASRPEGNTEKLFF. The CDR3 DNA reads as TGTGCCAGCAGGCCTGAGGGCAACACGGAAAAACTGTTTTTT.

The V and J genes are TRBV7-8 and TRBJ1-1; D is unresolved. Germline assignment: CDR1 SGHVS and CDR2 FQNEAQ. The CDR3 contains 12 residues. Trimming took off 5 bases at V and 0 bases at J, with 4 bases between the two ends. CDR3 residues: CASSPLNTEAFF. For the CDR3, the DNA is TGTGCCAGCAGCCCTCTGAACACTGAAGCTTTCTTT. The full variable domain, in which reference TRBV7-8 and TRBJ1-1 provide the parts outside the CDR3, is GAGVSQSPRYKVAKRGQDVALRCDPISGHVSLFWYQQALGQGPEFLTYFQNEAQLDKSGLPSDRFFAERPEGSVSTLKIQRTQQEDSAVYLCASSPLNTEAFFGQGTRLTVV.

The CDR3 DNA sequence: TGTGCCAGTAGTCCCCTGGCCCGGAATTCGCTTAATGAAAAACTGTTTTTT. It translates to CASSPLARNSLNEKLFF. The chain uses TRBV19 and TRBJ1-4, with no clear D. CDR1 is LNHDA, CDR2 SQIVND, per germline (reference sequence). Trimming took 5 bases from V and 4 from J, leaving 20 bases between them. This CDR3 contains 17 residues.

Only a few counts were recorded for this clone. The rearrangement links TRBV15 to TRBJ2-2; D is unclear. Germline assignment: CDR1 LNHNV and CDR2 YYDKDF (reference sequence). The V end lost 1 base, the J end lost 11 bases, and 8 bases lay between the germline ends. This CDR3 is built from 12 residues. The CDR3 region is CATSRGGRELFF. The CDR3 DNA follows: TGTGCCACCAGCAGAGGGGGTCGCGAGCTGTTTTTT.

The chain couples TRBV5-4 to TRBJ1-2; D is possibly TRBD1 (6 bases). Per the germline V gene, CDR1 is SGHNT and CDR2 is YYREEE (reference sequence). CDR3 length: 15 amino acids. V was cut by 3 bases and J by 8 bases, with 20 bases left in between. CDR3 DNA: TGTGCCAGCAGCTCCGGACAGCCAGCTTTGGAGGGCTACACCTTC. Its protein product is CASSSGQPALEGYTF.